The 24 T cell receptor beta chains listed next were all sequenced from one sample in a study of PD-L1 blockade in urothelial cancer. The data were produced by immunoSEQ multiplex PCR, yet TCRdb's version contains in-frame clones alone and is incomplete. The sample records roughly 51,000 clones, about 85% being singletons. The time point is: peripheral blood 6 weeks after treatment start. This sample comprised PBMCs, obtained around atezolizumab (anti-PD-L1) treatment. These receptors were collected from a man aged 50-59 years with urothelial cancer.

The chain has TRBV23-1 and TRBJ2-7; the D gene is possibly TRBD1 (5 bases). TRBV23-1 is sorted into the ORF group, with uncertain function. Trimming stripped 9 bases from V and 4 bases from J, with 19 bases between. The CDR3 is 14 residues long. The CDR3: CASKPGQGGYEQYF. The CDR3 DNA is TGCGCCAGTAAACCGGGCCAGGGCGGTTACGAGCAGTACTTC.

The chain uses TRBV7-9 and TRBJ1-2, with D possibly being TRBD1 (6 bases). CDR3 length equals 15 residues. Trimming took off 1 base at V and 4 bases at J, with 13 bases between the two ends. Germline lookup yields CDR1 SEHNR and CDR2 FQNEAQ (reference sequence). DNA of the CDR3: TGTGCCAGCAGCTTAGTCTCTCAGGGGAGCTATGGCTACACCTTC. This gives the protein CASSLVSQGSYGYTF.

CDR3 in DNA: TGTGCCAGCAGCTTAAACAGTAACACTGAAGCTTTCTTT. It yields the protein CASSLNSNTEAFF. The chain has TRBV7-8 and TRBJ1-1; D gene unclear. The V and J ends lost 2 bases and 2 bases respectively, with 6 bases between them. This CDR3 has 13 amino acids. Germline V gene lookup returns CDR1 SGHVS and CDR2 FQNEAQ.

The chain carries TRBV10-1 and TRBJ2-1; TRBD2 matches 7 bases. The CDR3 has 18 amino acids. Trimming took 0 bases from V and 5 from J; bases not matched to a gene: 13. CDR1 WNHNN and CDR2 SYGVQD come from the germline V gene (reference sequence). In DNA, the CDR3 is TGCGCCAGCAGTGAGTCCAGACTGCGGGGGTTAAAGCACAATGAGCAGTTCTTC. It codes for CASSESRLRGLKHNEQFF.

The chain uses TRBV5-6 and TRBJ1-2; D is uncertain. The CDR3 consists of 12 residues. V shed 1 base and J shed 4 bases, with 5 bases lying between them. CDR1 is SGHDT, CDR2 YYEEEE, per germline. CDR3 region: CASSLLAYGYTF. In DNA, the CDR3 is TGTGCCAGCAGCTTGTTAGCCTATGGCTACACCTTC.

The chain's CDR3 is CASSLGTSGGNEQFF. The CDR3 DNA is TGTGCCAGCAGTTTAGGAACTAGCGGGGGGAATGAGCAGTTCTTC. The rearrangement uses TRBV27 and TRBJ2-1; 12 bases match TRBD2. Germline V gives CDR1 MNHEY, CDR2 SMNVEV (reference sequence). The CDR3 spans 15 residues. Unmatched junction bases numbered 3, after V lost 2 bases and J lost 7 bases.

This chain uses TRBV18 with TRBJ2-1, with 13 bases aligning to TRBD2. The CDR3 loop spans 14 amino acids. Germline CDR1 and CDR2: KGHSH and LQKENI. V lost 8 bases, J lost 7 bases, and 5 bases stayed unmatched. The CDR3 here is CASHPGLAGNEQFF. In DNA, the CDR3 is TGTGCCAGCCACCCGGGACTAGCGGGGAATGAGCAGTTCTTC.

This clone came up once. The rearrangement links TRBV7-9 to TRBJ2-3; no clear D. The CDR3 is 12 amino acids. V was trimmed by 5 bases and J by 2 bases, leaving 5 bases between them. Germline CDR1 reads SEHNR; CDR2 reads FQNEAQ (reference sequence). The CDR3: CASSLITDTQYF. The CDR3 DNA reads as TGTGCCAGCAGCCTAATCACAGATACGCAGTATTTT.

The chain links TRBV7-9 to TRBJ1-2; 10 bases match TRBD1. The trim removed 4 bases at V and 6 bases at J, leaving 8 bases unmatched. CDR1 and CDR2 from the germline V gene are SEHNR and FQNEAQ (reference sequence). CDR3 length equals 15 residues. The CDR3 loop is CASSSRTGGGDGYTF. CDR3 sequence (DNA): TGTGCCAGCAGCTCCCGGACAGGGGGGGGAGATGGCTACACCTTC.

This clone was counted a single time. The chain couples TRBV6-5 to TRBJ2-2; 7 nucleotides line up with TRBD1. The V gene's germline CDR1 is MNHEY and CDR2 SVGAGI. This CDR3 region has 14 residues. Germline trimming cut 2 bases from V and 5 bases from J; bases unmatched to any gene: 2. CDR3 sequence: CASSYIQGTGELFF. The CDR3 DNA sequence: TGTGCCAGCAGTTACATACAGGGGACCGGGGAGCTGTTTTTT.

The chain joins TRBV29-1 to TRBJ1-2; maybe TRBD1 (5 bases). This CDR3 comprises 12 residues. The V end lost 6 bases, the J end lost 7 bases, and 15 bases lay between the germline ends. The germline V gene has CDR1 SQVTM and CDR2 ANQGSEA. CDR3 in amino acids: CSVRTPGGGYTF. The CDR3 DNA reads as TGCAGCGTCAGGACTCCCGGGGGTGGCTACACCTTC.

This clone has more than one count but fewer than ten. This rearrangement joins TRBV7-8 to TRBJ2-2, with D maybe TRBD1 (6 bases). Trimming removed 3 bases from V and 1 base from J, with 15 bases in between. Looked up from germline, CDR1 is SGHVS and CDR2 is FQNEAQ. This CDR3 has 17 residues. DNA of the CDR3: TGTGCCAGCAGCTTTCCTTACAGGGATTGGAACACCGGGGAGCTGTTTTTT. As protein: CASSFPYRDWNTGELFF.

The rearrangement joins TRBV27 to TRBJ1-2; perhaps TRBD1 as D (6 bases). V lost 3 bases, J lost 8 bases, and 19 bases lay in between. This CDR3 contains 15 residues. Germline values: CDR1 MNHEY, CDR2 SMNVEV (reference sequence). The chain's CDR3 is CASSFRGGQHRGYTF. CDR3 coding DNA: TGTGCCAGCAGTTTCAGGGGAGGGCAGCACAGGGGCTACACCTTC.

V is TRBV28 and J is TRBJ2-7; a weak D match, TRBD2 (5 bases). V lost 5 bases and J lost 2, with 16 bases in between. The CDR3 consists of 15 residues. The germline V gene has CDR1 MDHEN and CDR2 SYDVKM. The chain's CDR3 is CASSLDSPPAYEQYF. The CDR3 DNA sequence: TGTGCCAGCAGTCTGGACTCCCCCCCCGCCTACGAGCAGTACTTC.

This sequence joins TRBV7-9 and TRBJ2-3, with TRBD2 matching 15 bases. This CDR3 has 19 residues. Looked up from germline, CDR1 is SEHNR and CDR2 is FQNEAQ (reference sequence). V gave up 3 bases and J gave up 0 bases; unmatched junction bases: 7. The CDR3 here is CASSFYPGLAGGSTDTQYF. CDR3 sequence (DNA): TGTGCCAGCAGCTTCTATCCGGGACTAGCGGGGGGTAGCACAGATACGCAGTATTTT.

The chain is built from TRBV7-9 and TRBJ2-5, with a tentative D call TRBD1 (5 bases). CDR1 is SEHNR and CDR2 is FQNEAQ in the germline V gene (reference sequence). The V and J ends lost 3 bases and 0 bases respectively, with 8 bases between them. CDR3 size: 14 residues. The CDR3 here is CASSLFRDQETQYF. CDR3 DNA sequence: TGTGCCAGCAGCTTGTTCAGGGACCAAGAGACCCAGTACTTC.

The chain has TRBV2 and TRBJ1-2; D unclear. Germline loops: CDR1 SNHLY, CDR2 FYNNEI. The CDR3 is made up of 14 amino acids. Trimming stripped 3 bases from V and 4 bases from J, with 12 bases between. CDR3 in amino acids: CASSDSRFSYGYTF. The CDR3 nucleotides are TGTGCCAGCAGTGACAGTCGATTTTCCTATGGCTACACCTTC.

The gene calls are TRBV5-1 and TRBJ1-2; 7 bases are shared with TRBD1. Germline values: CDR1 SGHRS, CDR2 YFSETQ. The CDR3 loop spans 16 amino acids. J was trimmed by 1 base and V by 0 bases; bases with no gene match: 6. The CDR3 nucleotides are TGCGCCAGCAGCTTGGGGGACAGCTCCATTAACTATGGCTACACCTTC. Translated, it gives CASSLGDSSINYGYTF.

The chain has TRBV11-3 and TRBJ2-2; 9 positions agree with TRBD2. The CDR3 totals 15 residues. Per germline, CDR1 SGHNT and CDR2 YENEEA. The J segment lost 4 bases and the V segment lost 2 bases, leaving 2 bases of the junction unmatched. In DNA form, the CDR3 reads TGTGCCAGCAGCTTAAAGCGGGGGGTCACCGGGGAGCTGTTTTTT. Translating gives CASSLKRGVTGELFF.

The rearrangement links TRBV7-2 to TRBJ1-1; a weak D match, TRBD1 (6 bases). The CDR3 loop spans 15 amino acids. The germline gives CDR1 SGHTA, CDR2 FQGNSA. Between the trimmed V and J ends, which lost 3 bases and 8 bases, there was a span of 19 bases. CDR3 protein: CASSFRALGRGEAFF. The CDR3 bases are TGTGCCAGCAGCTTCCGGGCACTGGGAAGGGGGGAAGCTTTCTTT.

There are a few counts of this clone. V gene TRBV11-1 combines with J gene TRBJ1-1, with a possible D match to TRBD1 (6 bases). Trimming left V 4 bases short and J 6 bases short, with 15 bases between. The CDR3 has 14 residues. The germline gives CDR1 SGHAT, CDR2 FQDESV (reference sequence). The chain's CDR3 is CASSSHQGFAEAFF. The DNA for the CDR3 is TGTGCCAGCAGCTCTCACCAGGGGTTTGCTGAAGCTTTCTTT. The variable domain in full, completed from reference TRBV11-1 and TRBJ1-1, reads EAEVAQSPRYKITEKSQAVAFWCDPISGHATLYWYRQILGQGPELLVQFQDESVVDDSQLPKDRFSAERLKGVDSTLKIQPAELGDSAMYLCASSSHQGFAEAFFGQGTRLTVV.

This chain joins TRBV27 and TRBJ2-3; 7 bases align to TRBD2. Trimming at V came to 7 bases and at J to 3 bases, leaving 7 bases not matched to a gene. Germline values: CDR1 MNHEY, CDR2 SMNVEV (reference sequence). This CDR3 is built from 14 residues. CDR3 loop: CASMVGGLTDTQYF. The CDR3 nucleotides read TGTGCCAGCATGGTGGGAGGGCTTACAGATACGCAGTATTTT.

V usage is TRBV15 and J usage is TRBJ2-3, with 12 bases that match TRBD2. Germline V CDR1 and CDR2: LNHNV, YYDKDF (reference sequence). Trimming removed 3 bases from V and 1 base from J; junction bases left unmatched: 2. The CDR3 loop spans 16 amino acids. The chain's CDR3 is CATSSRLAGGTDTQYF. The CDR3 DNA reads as TGTGCCACCAGCAGTAGACTAGCGGGGGGCACAGATACGCAGTATTTT.

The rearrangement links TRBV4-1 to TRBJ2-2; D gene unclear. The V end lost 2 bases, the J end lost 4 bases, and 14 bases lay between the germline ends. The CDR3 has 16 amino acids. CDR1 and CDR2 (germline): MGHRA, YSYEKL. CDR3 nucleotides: TGCGCCAGCAGCCAACCGTCCGGAGTACTCACCGGGGAGCTGTTTTTT. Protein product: CASSQPSGVLTGELFF.